This T cell receptor (beta chain) originates from a study of cytomegalovirus exposure and HLA in healthy donors. On this clone itself: The antigen is unknown.

General observations from the study: Sequencing probably produced one cluster of sequence variants that were highly shared.

PCR involved 60 Vbeta and 13 Jbeta primers. Under the authors' procedure: Around 76 million unique TCR beta chains, roughly 11 million shared, were counted in a later analysis. TCRdb keeps only in-frame clones here, not all; method: immunoSEQ multiplex PCR. The V and J calls and clone size are taken from that table; D and trimming were inferred from the DNA. The sample includes 150,000 to 200,000 clones, roughly 76% seen only once; the top ten take 4.9%. This receptor was obtained from a woman aged 18-30 years in good health and CMV-seropositive. The sequenced material came from PBMCs.

CDR3 sequence (DNA): TGTGCCTGGACCCCGGGGACAGCGAACACTGAAGCTTTCTTT. Protein sequence: CAWTPGTANTEAFF. The genes are TRBV30 and TRBJ1-1; 7 bases line up with TRBD1. The CDR3 totals 14 residues. The ends lost 4 bases at V and 1 base at J; junction bases unmatched: 6. Germline lookup yields CDR1 GTSNPN and CDR2 SVGIG (reference sequence). The complete variable domain, with remaining parts taken from reference TRBV30 and TRBJ1-1, reads SQTIHQWPATLVQPVGSPLSLECTVEGTSNPNLYWYRQAAGRGLQLLFYSVGIGQISSEVPQNLSASRPQDRQFILSSKKLLLSDSGFYLCAWTPGTANTEAFFGQGTRLTVV.